Each of the 22 T cell receptor beta chains below was sequenced from the same sample in a study of T cells in Graves' hyperthyroidism and ophthalmopathy. It was RNA transcripts that yielded the amplified TCR beta CDR3 regions. The HTBI primer set was used in a first-round RT-PCR of the TCR CDR3. TCRdb used MiXCR to reprocess the multiplex PCR reads, holding one entry per CDR3 protein. Of about 840,000 distinct CDR3 sequences in the sample, about two fifths are singletons; the top ten hold approximately 8.7%. The sequencing sample was made of blood. These receptors were obtained from a man aged 18 to 35 with Graves' hyperthyroidism.

The chain couples TRBV4-1 to TRBJ2-7; no clear D. The V and J ends lost 0 bases and 2 bases respectively, with 8 bases between them. Germline assignment: CDR1 MGHRA and CDR2 YSYEKL. The CDR3 contains 14 residues. The CDR3 DNA follows: TGCGCCAGCAGCCAAGAAATTAAGACCTACGAGCAGTACTTC. Translated: CASSQEIKTYEQYF.

The chain employs TRBV9 and TRBJ1-1, with TRBD1 matching 9 bases. V shed 4 bases, J shed 3 bases, and the junction held 7 bases outside the gene matches. The V gene's germline CDR1 is SGDLS and CDR2 YYNGEE. CDR3 length: 15 amino acids. In nucleotides, the CDR3 is TGTGCCAGCAGCAATGTCCGGGACAGGGACACTGAAGCTTTCTTT. Protein product: CASSNVRDRDTEAFF.

The CDR3 region is CAISPGLRTDTQYF. The CDR3 bases are TGTGCCATCAGCCCGGGGCTCCGAACAGATACGCAGTATTTT. The chain employs TRBV10-3 and TRBJ2-3; D is tentatively TRBD1 or TRBD2 (5 bases each). With 6 bases removed from V and 3 bases from J, the gap between germline ends came to 13 bases. CDR1 is ENHRY and CDR2 is SYGVKD in the germline V gene. The CDR3 totals 14 residues.

This clonotype was seen a few times. This CDR3 is missing its conserved last phenylalanine or tryptophan, likely due to a read error. V is TRBV7-9 and J is TRBJ2-7; the match to TRBD1 covers 7 bases. The CDR3 has 13 residues. V was pared by 2 bases and J by 3 bases, with 1 base of the junction left unmatched. The germline gives CDR1 SEHNR, CDR2 FQNEAQ (reference sequence). CDR3 sequence (DNA): TGTGCCAGCAGCTTAAGGGACAGCTACGAGCAGTACCTC. It yields the protein CASSLRDSYEQYL.

At least ten counts were recorded for this clonotype. The chain combines TRBV20-1 with TRBJ1-2, with 9 bases aligning to TRBD1. Germline trimming cut 7 bases from V and 4 bases from J; bases unmatched to any gene: 10. Germline V CDR1 and CDR2: DFQATT, SNEGSKA (reference sequence). There are 14 residues in the CDR3. The CDR3 nucleotides read TGCAGTGTCGAGACTGAGGGACAGGGCTATGGCTACACCTTC. It encodes CSVETEGQGYGYTF.

V usage is TRBV12-3 or TRBV12-4 and J usage is TRBJ1-4; D is perhaps TRBD1 (5 bases). Between the trimmed V and J ends, which lost 2 bases and 8 bases, there was a span of 15 bases. The CDR3 totals 15 residues. The DNA of the CDR3 is TGTGCCAGCAGTTTAAACCCCAGGGTGGGGGAAAAACTGTTTTTT. Its translation: CASSLNPRVGEKLFF.

This clonotype has a count of ten or more. The chain combines TRBV9 with TRBJ1-1; no definite D call. CDR1 SGDLS and CDR2 YYNGEE come from the germline V gene. Trimming pared 0 bases from V and 6 bases from J, leaving 9 bases between. The CDR3 extends over 13 amino acids. This CDR3 is CASSVAGKAEAFF. CDR3 DNA sequence: TGTGCCAGCAGCGTAGCTGGGAAGGCTGAAGCTTTCTTT.

Note on this clonotype: With a much larger clone just one base away, this may be a read error. The chain combines TRBV10-3 with TRBJ2-5; D unclear. This CDR3 is built from 14 residues. Germline values: CDR1 ENHRY, CDR2 SYGVKD. CDR3: CAISESLGREAQYF. CDR3 sequence (DNA): TGTGCCATCAGTGAGTCGCTGGGCAGAGAGGCCCAGTACTTC.

The chain links TRBV4-1 to TRBJ1-3; D gene ambiguous. The V and J ends lost 0 bases and 6 bases respectively, with 12 bases between them. The CDR3 is 15 amino acids. Germline assignment: CDR1 MGHRA and CDR2 YSYEKL. CDR3 residues: CASSQDSAGINTIYF. The CDR3 DNA follows: TGCGCCAGCAGCCAAGATTCTGCCGGGATAAACACCATATATTTT.

The chain has TRBV6-1 and TRBJ2-7; 8 bases are a match to TRBD1. CDR3 length: 12 amino acids. V was clipped by 5 bases and J by 5 bases; unmatched bases: 2. The V gene's germline CDR1 is MNHNS and CDR2 SASEGT. The CDR3 spells CASSRDRNEQYF. The CDR3 DNA is TGTGCCAGCAGTAGGGACAGGAACGAGCAGTACTTC.

The count of this clonotype is one. Just one base apart from a much larger clone, this may be a read error. The genes are TRBV9 and TRBJ1-2; no clear D gene. The CDR3 is made up of 13 amino acids. Germline V gene data show CDR1 as SGDLS and CDR2 as YYNGEE. CDR3 amino acids: CASGVAGSYGYTF. In DNA, the CDR3 is TGTGCCAGCGGCGTAGCCGGGTCCTATGGCTACACCTTC.

Note on this clonotype: This may stem from a read error, because a much larger clone lies one nucleotide away. This sequence joins TRBV19 and TRBJ2-7; 8 positions match TRBD1. With V trimmed by 10 bases and J by 5 bases, 4 bases remained unmatched. The CDR3 has 11 residues. CDR1 and CDR2 from the germline V gene are LNHDA and SQIVND (reference sequence). For the CDR3, the DNA is TGTGCCACCGCGACAGGGGACGAGCAGTACTTC. This sequence encodes CATATGDEQYF.

This clonotype showed up many times. For the CDR3, the DNA is TGCAGCGTTAGTACAGGGAGAGACGAGCAGTACTTC. Its translation: CSVSTGRDEQYF. The V call is TRBV29-1, the J call TRBJ2-7, with TRBD1 as a possible D gene (6 bases). Per the germline V gene, CDR1 is SQVTM and CDR2 is ANQGSEA. The CDR3 runs 12 residues. V was clipped by 5 bases and J by 5 bases, with 13 bases between them.

This clonotype occurred a few times. Written as DNA, the CDR3 is TGTGCCAGTAGTATTCAGACCGGGACAGGGCATCAGCCCCAGCATTTT. It is translated as CASSIQTGTGHQPQHF. The chain recombines TRBV19 with TRBJ1-5; 9 positions agree with TRBD1. The CDR3 has 16 amino acids. V gave up 3 bases and J gave up 5 bases; unmatched junction bases: 8. Germline V gives CDR1 LNHDA, CDR2 SQIVND (reference sequence).

This clonotype was found many times. The chain has TRBV10-3 and TRBJ1-4, with TRBD1 matching 10 bases. CDR3 size: 15 residues. CDR1 and CDR2 (germline): ENHRY, SYGVKD. J gave up 6 bases and V 7 bases, and 8 bases lay outside the gene matches. The CDR3 protein is CAINNRDRGDEKLFF. The CDR3 DNA follows: TGTGCCATCAACAACCGGGACAGGGGTGATGAAAAACTGTTTTTT.

The chain recombines TRBV7-8 with TRBJ2-5; 11 nucleotides line up with TRBD2. The CDR3 is 15 amino acids. Germline lookup yields CDR1 SGHVS and CDR2 FQNEAQ. Trimming cost V 5 bases and J 4 bases; bases outside gene matches: 6. Here the CDR3 DNA reads TGTGCCAGCAGCAAGGGACTAGCGGTCCGAGAGACCCAGTACTTC. The encoded protein is CASSKGLAVRETQYF.

The rearrangement links TRBV7-3 to TRBJ1-2, with D tentatively TRBD1 (5 bases). Trimming took 6 bases from V and 2 from J, leaving 19 bases between them. This CDR3 spans 16 amino acids. Germline CDR1 is SGHTA and CDR2 is FQGTGA. CDR3 residues: CASSPIPGRGNYGYTF. CDR3 coding DNA: TGTGCCAGCAGTCCCATACCGGGTCGGGGGAACTATGGCTACACCTTC.

The chain employs TRBV7-9 and TRBJ1-5; 7 bases fit TRBD1. This CDR3 is built from 16 residues. The germline V gene has CDR1 SEHNR and CDR2 FQNEAQ (reference sequence). The trim removed 7 bases at V and 11 bases at J, leaving 20 bases unmatched. This CDR3 reads CASTLTPTGSGGAQHF. CDR3 coding DNA: TGTGCCAGCACCCTAACACCGACAGGGTCCGGGGGGGCCCAGCATTTT. Full variable domain (outside the CDR3, taken from reference TRBV7-9 and TRBJ1-5): DTGVSQNPRHKITKRGQNVTFRCDPISEHNRLYWYRQTLGQGPEFLTYFQNEAQLEKSRLLSDRFSAERPKGSFSTLEIQRTEQGDSAMYLCASTLTPTGSGGAQHFGDGTRLSIL.

This clonotype was observed many times. The CDR3 DNA reads TGTGCCAGCAGCTTATTGCGGCAGGGGAACGAGCAGTACTTC. Amino acids: CASSLLRQGNEQYF. The J gene is TRBJ2-7, the V gene TRBV7-9; perhaps TRBD1 as D (6 bases). With 2 bases removed from V and 5 bases from J, the gap between germline ends came to 13 bases. Germline lookup yields CDR1 SEHNR and CDR2 FQNEAQ (reference sequence). The CDR3 length is 14 residues. Complete variable domain (other parts from reference TRBV7-9 and TRBJ2-7): DTGVSQNPRHKITKRGQNVTFRCDPISEHNRLYWYRQTLGQGPEFLTYFQNEAQLEKSRLLSDRFSAERPKGSFSTLEIQRTEQGDSAMYLCASSLLRQGNEQYFGPGTRLTVT.

This clonotype was picked up many times. The chain links TRBV5-1 to TRBJ1-2; D is perhaps TRBD1 (6 bases). V was clipped by 2 bases and J by 5 bases, with 13 bases between them. The CDR3 loop spans 14 amino acids. Germline CDR1 SGHRS, CDR2 YFSETQ. The CDR3 nucleotides are TGCGCCAGCAGCTTAGGGGACACCAGTTATGGCTACACCTTC. This sequence encodes CASSLGDTSYGYTF. Looking up the rest from reference TRBV5-1 and TRBJ1-2 gives the full variable domain: KAGVTQTPRYLIKTRGQQVTLSCSPISGHRSVSWYQQTPGQGLQFLFEYFSETQRNKGNFPGRFSGRQFSNSRSEMNVSTLELGDSALYLCASSLGDTSYGYTFGSGTRLTVV.

J is TRBJ2-3 and V is TRBV20-1, with 9 bases identical to TRBD2. There are 16 residues in the CDR3. After removal of 5 bases from V and 6 bases from J, the junction contained 15 bases not matched to a gene. In germline, CDR1 is DFQATT, CDR2 SNEGSKA (reference sequence). In DNA, the CDR3 is TGCAGTGCTCCCGTCGCTAGCGGGATGGAAGGGGATACGCAGTATTTT. Protein: CSAPVASGMEGDTQYF.

This chain joins TRBV15 and TRBJ1-3, with 9 nucleotides matching TRBD1. CDR1 is LNHNV and CDR2 is YYDKDF in the germline V gene (reference sequence). The CDR3 consists of 15 residues. Trimming took 8 bases from V and 1 from J; bases not matched to a gene: 6. The CDR3 coding sequence is TGTGCCACCCGCCGAGGACAGGGGTCTGGAAACACCATATATTTT. As protein: CATRRGQGSGNTIYF.